The rows below give T cell receptor beta chains drawn from one sample of a study of T cell responses to AZD1222 COVID-19 vaccine. Some clones are missing from TCRdb's copy, which holds only in-frame ones; the method was immunoSEQ multiplex PCR. The sample shows 90,000 to 140,000 clones, 75% to 90% of them seen only once. Here the sequenced sample was peripheral blood, taken 28 days after the second AZD1222 dose. These TCRs come from an adult who received the AZD1222 COVID-19 vaccine. Both conserved end residues are part of each CDR3. Each record gives: D gene, V gene, clone size, J gene, CDR3 DNA, CDR3 protein. The D gene is left open where the match is weak. Clone size, where shown, is once, few, many, or a class for clones that have expanded.

>NA|TRBV2|NA|TRBJ1-2
TGTGCCAGCAAAAGTGGACTGGGAGGCACTAGTGGCTACACCTTC
CASKSGLGGTSGYTF
>TRBD2|TRBV28|few|TRBJ2-3
TGTGCCAGCAGTGTGGGGACAGCTTTCCTTCCGGCGGGAGGGGGCACAGATACGCAGTATTTT
CASSVGTAFLPAGGGTDTQYF
>NA|TRBV25-1|NA|TRBJ1-1
TGTGCCAGCAGTCCCCACAGGGTGAACACTGAAGCTTTCTTT
CASSPHRVNTEAFF
>NA|TRBV11-2|NA|TRBJ2-7
TGTGCCAGCAGCCCAGGGCTTCCCTACGAGCAGTACTTC
CASSPGLPYEQYF
>NA|TRBV30|few|TRBJ1-2
TGTGCCTGGAGCCCCCTCGGGACCAATAGCGCGTATGGCTACACCTTC
CAWSPLGTNSAYGYTF
>TRBD2|TRBV7-2|NA|TRBJ2-7
TGTGCCAGCAGCTTAGCGGGACTAGCCCCCTACGAGCAGTACTTC
CASSLAGLAPYEQYF
>NA|TRBV5-1|few|TRBJ1-4
TGCGCCAGCAGCCCGGACAGAGCTAATGAAAAACTGTTTTTT
CASSPDRANEKLFF
>NA|TRBV19|NA|TRBJ1-4
TGTGCCAGTAGTTCTTTGGCAGGAGGAGGCGAAAAACTGTTTTTT
CASSSLAGGGEKLFF
>NA|TRBV19|NA|TRBJ2-4
TGTGCCAGTAGTATTCTCCACCTTAGGGACAAAAACATTCAGTACTTC
CASSILHLRDKNIQYF
>TRBD2|TRBV9|NA|TRBJ2-5
TGTGCCAGCAGCGTAGAACTAGCGGGACGCCAGTACTTC
CASSVELAGRQYF
>NA|TRBV4-2|few|TRBJ1-4
TGTGCCAGCAGCCAAGAGGCGGCGGTAGGGCTGGCTAATGAAAAACTGTTTTTT
CASSQEAAVGLANEKLFF
>NA|TRBV6-2/TRBV6-3|NA|TRBJ2-7
TGTGCCAGCAGTCCGGGGGCCTACGAGCAGTACTTC
CASSPGAYEQYF
>TRBD2|TRBV11-1|NA|TRBJ2-1
TGTGCCAGCAGCTTAGGGCTAGCGGGAGGGGGGGATGAGCAGTTCTTC
CASSLGLAGGGDEQFF
>NA|TRBV7-8|NA|TRBJ1-1
TGTGCCAGCAGCTTGCACAGGGTCTGGAACACTGAAGCTTTCTTT
CASSLHRVWNTEAFF
>NA|TRBV19|NA|TRBJ1-5
TGTGCCAGTTCCGGACTGAGTCCTCAGCCCCAGCATTTT
CASSGLSPQPQHF
>TRBD2|TRBV29-1|NA|TRBJ2-3
TGCAGCGTTGGAAAGGGGACTAAAAATTCGGATACGCAGTATTTT
CSVGKGTKNSDTQYF
>NA|TRBV7-6|NA|TRBJ2-5
TGTGCCAGCAGCTACCTATTGGGGGCAGAGACCCAGTACTTC
CASSYLLGAETQYF
>NA|TRBV6-2/TRBV6-3|NA|TRBJ2-1
TGTGCCAGCAGTTACTTATCTCCACGTTTCTACAATGAGCAGTTCTTC
CASSYLSPRFYNEQFF
>NA|TRBV28|NA|TRBJ1-2
TGTGCCAGCAGGGGTACCGGGGGTTCTTATGGCTACACCTTC
CASRGTGGSYGYTF
>NA|TRBV28|NA|TRBJ2-7
TGTGCCAGCAGTTCTGGACTTCTCTCCTACGAGCAGTACTTC
CASSSGLLSYEQYF